This is a list of T cell receptor beta chains from one sample in a study of blood T cell repertoires in COVID-19. Using immunoSEQ multiplex PCR, the repertoire was profiled, and TCRdb retains in-frame clones only, with some absent. Of fewer than 50,000 clones in the sample, around 80% were seen once. Sample: peripheral blood. Receptors originate from a man aged 35 to 55 with active or convalescent COVID-19. CDR3s include the opening cysteine and the closing phenylalanine or tryptophan.

v_gene: TRBV5-1; CDR3aa: CASSLALETQYF
v_gene: TRBV19; CDR3aa: CASSKDRDYGYTF
v_gene: TRBV5-6; CDR3aa: CASSPRGTANYGYTF
v_gene: TRBV10-3; CDR3aa: CAISSSGGANTDTQYF
v_gene: TRBV5-1; CDR3aa: CASSSQGRSGSNEKLFF
v_gene: TRBV30; CDR3aa: CAWSVTGRGDNSPLHF
v_gene: TRBV30; CDR3aa: CASYPTVSYGYTF
v_gene: TRBV30; CDR3aa: CAWSFGQGVEKLFF
v_gene: TRBV7-9; CDR3aa: CASSRGETENSPLHF
v_gene: TRBV15; CDR3aa: CATSSPSGSVPSGANVLTF
v_gene: TRBV7-2; CDR3aa: CASSSNAGGGYTF
v_gene: TRBV4-3; CDR3aa: CASSQRKDSTYEQYF
v_gene: TRBV12-5; CDR3aa: CASGFRSTEAFF
v_gene: TRBV4-1; CDR3aa: CASSQDPSGGKSYGYTF
v_gene: TRBV6-1; CDR3aa: CASSETAGGGETQYF
v_gene: TRBV11-2; CDR3aa: CASSSGQHPTNEKLFF
v_gene: TRBV14; CDR3aa: CASSQLSRLAGDEQFF